The 28 T cell receptor beta chains given below trace back to one sample, sequenced in a study of cytomegalovirus exposure and HLA in healthy donors. The PCR made use of 60 Vbeta and 13 Jbeta primers. Repertoires were generated with immunoSEQ multiplex PCR, while TCRdb's copy carries only in-frame clones and drops some. The table includes fewer than 70,000 clones, approximately 70% detected once. The source material was PBMCs. The receptor set was obtained from a male donor in good health and CMV-seropositive.

V usage is TRBV6-6 and J usage is TRBJ1-2; 8 bases line up with TRBD1. The CDR3 totals 14 residues. J was trimmed by 1 base and V by 6 bases; bases with no gene match: 4. The germline V gene encodes CDR1 MNHNY and CDR2 SVGAGI (reference sequence). CDR3 sequence: CASSQGQVNYGYTF. CDR3 sequence (DNA): TGTGCCAGCAGCCAGGGACAGGTTAACTATGGCTACACCTTC.

The V call is TRBV7-2, the J call TRBJ1-4; 7 bases are a match to TRBD1. This CDR3 has 13 residues. The V gene's germline CDR1 is SGHTA and CDR2 FQGNSA. The V gene end was trimmed by 8 bases and the J gene end by 3 bases; junction bases not matched to a gene: 3. The CDR3 loop is CASLRGANEKLFF. DNA for the CDR3: TGTGCCAGCCTCAGGGGGGCTAATGAAAAACTGTTTTTT.

The V gene is TRBV11-3, the J gene TRBJ1-2; no reliable D call. The V gene lost 2 bases and the J gene lost 5 bases, with 12 bases spanning the gap. Germline CDR1 reads SGHNT; CDR2 reads YENEEA. The CDR3 totals 14 residues. Written as DNA, the CDR3 is TGTGCCAGCAGCTTATGGGCGACATCGTATGGCTACACCTTC. Amino acid sequence: CASSLWATSYGYTF. The full variable domain, in which reference TRBV11-3 and TRBJ1-2 provide the parts outside the CDR3, is EAGVVQSPRYKIIEKKQPVAFWCNPISGHNTLYWYLQNLGQGPELLIRYENEEAVDDSQLPKDRFSAERLKGVDSTLKIQPAELGDSAVYLCASSLWATSYGYTFGSGTRLTVV.

This clone was seen a few times. This chain connects TRBV7-2 to TRBJ2-2; D remains ambiguous. Deletions cut 5 bases from V and 8 bases from J, with 12 bases between. The germline CDR1 and CDR2 sequences are SGHTA and FQGNSA. The CDR3 loop spans 13 amino acids. Here the CDR3 reads CASSPFVPGELFF. CDR3 DNA sequence: TGTGCCAGCAGCCCTTTTGTCCCTGGGGAGCTGTTTTTT.

V gene TRBV5-1 combines with J gene TRBJ2-5, with TRBD1 identical over 9 bases. Looked up from germline, CDR1 is SGHRS and CDR2 is YFSETQ. This CDR3 has 15 residues. V shed 4 bases and J 4 bases; nucleotides not matched to a gene: 8. This CDR3 is CASSPGGTGRETQYF. The CDR3 coding sequence is TGCGCCAGCAGCCCCGGGGGGACAGGGAGAGAGACCCAGTACTTC.

The chain employs TRBV7-9 and TRBJ1-4; D gene ambiguous. CDR1 and CDR2 from the germline V gene are SEHNR and FQNEAQ (reference sequence). V lost 2 bases, J lost 3 bases, and 10 bases lay in between. The length of the CDR3 is 15 residues. CDR3 sequence: CASSLLGVSNEKLFF. CDR3 nucleotides: TGTGCCAGCAGCTTACTCGGAGTTTCTAATGAAAAACTGTTTTTT.

The rearrangement uses TRBV4-1 and TRBJ1-1; D unclear. In germline, CDR1 is MGHRA, CDR2 YSYEKL. V lost 1 base and J lost 3, with 12 bases in between. The CDR3 loop spans 15 amino acids. CDR3 loop: CASSQGPPGDTEAFF. The CDR3 DNA reads TGCGCCAGCAGCCAAGGCCCACCCGGGGACACTGAAGCTTTCTTT.

This clone was counted only a few times. The V and J genes are TRBV7-8 and TRBJ1-5; D perhaps matches TRBD1 (5 bases). The germline V gene encodes CDR1 SGHVS and CDR2 FQNEAQ. With 0 bases removed from V and 5 bases from J, the gap between germline ends came to 11 bases. CDR3 length equals 15 residues. CDR3 amino acids: CASSLAGGVDQPQHF. The CDR3 DNA reads TGTGCCAGCAGCTTAGCCGGGGGGGTGGATCAGCCCCAGCATTTT.

This sequence joins TRBV6-1 and TRBJ1-5, with 10 bases that match TRBD1. V lost 6 bases, J lost 7 bases, and 9 bases stayed unmatched. The CDR3 has 15 amino acids. In germline, CDR1 is MNHNS, CDR2 SASEGT. CDR3 sequence (DNA): TGTGCCAGCAGGGCCGGGACAGGGGTCTTGCAGCCCCAGCATTTT. The encoded protein is CASRAGTGVLQPQHF.

The V and J genes are TRBV5-6 and TRBJ2-7; no reliable D call. Trimming cost V 1 base and J 9 bases, with 17 bases left between them. Germline loops: CDR1 SGHDT, CDR2 YYEEEE. This CDR3 region has 14 residues. CDR3 region: CASSLMDRVRGQYF. CDR3 coding DNA: TGTGCCAGCAGCTTGATGGATAGAGTACGAGGGCAGTACTTC.

This chain joins TRBV11-2 and TRBJ2-7; D is unresolved. This CDR3 is 17 amino acids long. Trimming removed 3 bases from V and 6 bases from J, with 24 bases in between. Per the germline V gene, CDR1 is SGHAT and CDR2 is FQNNGV. As DNA, the CDR3 is TGTGCCAGCAGCTTCCCCCCAGGAATGAGTGCCTACGGCGAGCAGTACTTC. It yields the protein CASSFPPGMSAYGEQYF.

J is TRBJ1-2 and V is TRBV6-5; 12 nucleotides match TRBD1. The CDR3 totals 15 residues. Germline V gives CDR1 MNHEY, CDR2 SVGAGI. The junction had 5 bases not matched to a gene; V was cut back by 5 bases and J by 4 bases. Here the CDR3 reads CASSGDRGRVYGYTF. DNA for the CDR3: TGTGCCAGCAGTGGGGACAGGGGGCGCGTCTATGGCTACACCTTC.

This clone appeared a few times. The gene calls are TRBV10-3 and TRBJ2-3; the match to TRBD1 covers 8 bases. V lost 11 bases to trimming and J lost 3 bases; unmatched junction nucleotides: 10. The CDR3 runs to 14 residues. CDR1 ENHRY and CDR2 SYGVKD come from the germline V gene. The CDR3 nucleotides read TGTGCCGCCAGTAGGGGGACAGGTACAGATACGCAGTATTTT. Translation: CAASRGTGTDTQYF.

This chain joins TRBV20-1 and TRBJ1-1; D uncertain. CDR1 is DFQATT and CDR2 is SNEGSKA in the germline V gene (reference sequence). The ends were cut back, 5 bases at V and 8 bases at J, with 12 bases in the middle. This CDR3 has 11 amino acids. CDR3 coding DNA: TGCAGTGCTCACCGGAGCTCCGAAGCTTTCTTT. Translation gives CSAHRSSEAFF.

The chain carries TRBV2 and TRBJ1-2, with D possibly matching TRBD1 (5 bases). The germline gives CDR1 SNHLY, CDR2 FYNNEI. CDR3 length: 11 residues. V was pared by 6 bases and J by 8 bases, with 10 bases between. The CDR3 region has the DNA TGTGCCAGCAGAAAAGGGGAAGGCTACACCTTC. Translation gives CASRKGEGYTF.

This clone has just one count. The chain uses TRBV29-1 and TRBJ2-5, with a tentative D call TRBD1 (5 bases). The length of the CDR3 is 14 residues. Per germline, CDR1 SQVTM and CDR2 ANQGSEA. The ends were cut back, 7 bases at V and 1 base at J, with 16 bases in the middle. The CDR3, as DNA: TGCAGCGGGACGGCAGGGTCGGGCCAAGAGACCCAGTACTTC. Protein sequence: CSGTAGSGQETQYF.

This clone was detected once. The V call is TRBV4-3, the J call TRBJ2-3; TRBD2 matches at 7 bases. The CDR3 is 14 amino acids. Looked up from germline, CDR1 is LGHNA and CDR2 is YSLEER. V trimming: 1 base; J trimming: 9 bases; junction bases outside the gene matches: 7. This CDR3 reads CASSQGLASGTQYF. The CDR3, as DNA: TGCGCCAGCAGCCAAGGACTAGCTAGTGGAACGCAGTATTTT.

V usage is TRBV6-5 and J usage is TRBJ2-7; TRBD1 matches at 8 bases. From germline, CDR1 is MNHEY and CDR2 SVGAGI. Losses at the gene ends were 5 bases for V and 5 bases for J; bases not matched to a gene: 5. This CDR3 has 13 amino acids. This chain's CDR3 is CASSPWTGNEQYF. The CDR3 region has the DNA TGTGCCAGCAGTCCCTGGACAGGGAACGAGCAGTACTTC.

The chain joins TRBV5-1 to TRBJ1-1, with D unresolved. Germline V gene lookup returns CDR1 SGHRS and CDR2 YFSETQ. V was clipped by 4 bases and J by 7 bases, with 11 bases between them. The CDR3 extends over 12 amino acids. This CDR3 is CASSAGRNEAFF. The DNA for the CDR3 is TGCGCCAGCAGCGCAGGAAGAAATGAAGCTTTCTTT. The complete variable domain, with remaining parts taken from reference TRBV5-1 and TRBJ1-1, reads KAGVTQTPRYLIKTRGQQVTLSCSPISGHRSVSWYQQTPGQGLQFLFEYFSETQRNKGNFPGRFSGRQFSNSRSEMNVSTLELGDSALYLCASSAGRNEAFFGQGTRLTVV.

Regarding this clone: The same CDR3 also results from other DNA sequences found in this sample. The V and J genes are TRBV4-3 and TRBJ1-1; 9 positions agree with TRBD1. Per germline, CDR1 LGHNA and CDR2 YSLEER. This CDR3 spans 13 amino acids. The J segment lost 8 bases and the V segment lost 4 bases, leaving 5 bases of the junction unmatched. This chain's CDR3 is CASSRDRVSEAFF. The DNA for the CDR3 is TGCGCCAGCAGCCGGGACAGGGTATCAGAAGCTTTCTTT.

V is TRBV6-5 and J is TRBJ2-7; D unclear. This CDR3 spans 12 amino acids. V was clipped by 3 bases and J by 5 bases, with 8 bases between them. The germline V gene encodes CDR1 MNHEY and CDR2 SVGAGI. The CDR3 sequence: CASSYGQDEQYF. The CDR3, as DNA: TGTGCCAGCAGTTATGGCCAGGACGAGCAGTACTTC.

In this sample, this clone turned up a few times. The chain carries TRBV19 and TRBJ1-1; no definite D call. The CDR3 is made up of 13 amino acids. V lost 4 bases and J lost 5, with 11 bases in between. Germline V lookup: CDR1 LNHDA, CDR2 SQIVND (reference sequence). This CDR3 reads CASSTRLGTEAFF. The CDR3 coding sequence is TGTGCCAGTAGTACAAGACTGGGTACTGAAGCTTTCTTT.

The table lists this clone with a few counts. V and J are TRBV5-4 and TRBJ2-5, with 8 nucleotides matching TRBD1. The trim removed 4 bases at V and 3 bases at J, leaving 8 bases unmatched. The germline V gene encodes CDR1 SGHNT and CDR2 YYREEE (reference sequence). The CDR3 length is 15 residues. CDR3 sequence: CASSVGTGREETQYF. The CDR3, as DNA: TGTGCCAGCAGCGTCGGGACAGGTAGAGAAGAGACCCAGTACTTC.

The chain is built from TRBV7-9 and TRBJ2-5; 10 bases are shared with TRBD1. The junction had 8 bases not matched to a gene; V was cut back by 5 bases and J by 5 bases. The CDR3 spans 15 residues. Germline assignment: CDR1 SEHNR and CDR2 FQNEAQ (reference sequence). CDR3 sequence reads: CASSTTGGTEETQYF. The DNA of the CDR3 is TGTGCCAGCAGCACGACAGGGGGCACGGAGGAGACCCAGTACTTC.

The chain combines TRBV19 with TRBJ2-7, with a possible D match to TRBD2 (6 bases). Trimming removed 11 bases from V and 0 bases from J, with 8 bases in between. This CDR3 spans 11 amino acids. CDR1 is LNHDA and CDR2 is SQIVND in the germline V gene (reference sequence). The DNA for the CDR3 is TGTGCCGCGGGAAGCTCCTACGAGCAGTACTTC. Translated: CAAGSSYEQYF.

This clone was seen a handful of times. This chain connects TRBV5-1 to TRBJ1-3; D remains unclear. This CDR3 region has 17 residues. The germline gives CDR1 SGHRS, CDR2 YFSETQ. V was shortened by 4 bases and J by 0 bases, with 17 bases between the two germline ends. CDR3 sequence reads: CASSRAGRPASGNTIYF. The CDR3 DNA sequence: TGCGCCAGCAGCCGCGCTGGGCGACCGGCCTCTGGAAACACCATATATTTT.

The sample holds one count of this clone. The chain uses TRBV18 and TRBJ2-2; 7 bases align to TRBD1. Per the germline V gene, CDR1 is KGHSH and CDR2 is LQKENI. The CDR3 loop spans 13 amino acids. V was pared by 5 bases and J by 6 bases, with 3 bases of the junction left unmatched. The CDR3 loop is CASSSQGAGELFF. CDR3 bases: TGTGCCAGCTCATCTCAGGGGGCCGGGGAGCTGTTTTTT.

The rearrangement links TRBV18 to TRBJ2-1, with D maybe TRBD1 (6 bases). With 6 bases removed from V and 10 bases from J, the gap between germline ends came to 16 bases. Germline V gene lookup returns CDR1 KGHSH and CDR2 LQKENI. This CDR3 is built from 13 residues. CDR3 sequence (DNA): TGTGCCAGCTCTCTCGAACAGGGACGGGAGCAGTTCTTC. It specifies CASSLEQGREQFF.